The clone carrying this T cell receptor beta chain was counted a few times. This sample was taken from a study of blood T cell repertoires in COVID-19. Study-wide background: Collection of acute and convalescent COVID-19 samples took place in the United States, Italy and Spain.

The CDR3 runs to 15 residues. Germline-derived CDR1 and CDR2 are MNHEY and SVGEGT. V gave up 3 bases and J gave up 0 bases, with 8 bases separating them. Using immunoSEQ multiplex PCR, the repertoire was profiled, and TCRdb retains in-frame clones only, with some absent. The data show about 44,000 clones, with approximately 70% seen just once and approximately 62% held by the top ten. The V gene is TRBV6-2 or TRBV6-3, the J gene TRBJ2-2, with D perhaps matching TRBD1 (5 bases). The sequence was collected from a man at least 80 years old with acute or convalescent COVID-19. Sample: peripheral blood. The CDR3 nucleotides are TGTGCCAGCAGTTATGGACACGCGAACACCGGGGAGCTGTTTTTT. Amino acids: CASSYGHANTGELFF.